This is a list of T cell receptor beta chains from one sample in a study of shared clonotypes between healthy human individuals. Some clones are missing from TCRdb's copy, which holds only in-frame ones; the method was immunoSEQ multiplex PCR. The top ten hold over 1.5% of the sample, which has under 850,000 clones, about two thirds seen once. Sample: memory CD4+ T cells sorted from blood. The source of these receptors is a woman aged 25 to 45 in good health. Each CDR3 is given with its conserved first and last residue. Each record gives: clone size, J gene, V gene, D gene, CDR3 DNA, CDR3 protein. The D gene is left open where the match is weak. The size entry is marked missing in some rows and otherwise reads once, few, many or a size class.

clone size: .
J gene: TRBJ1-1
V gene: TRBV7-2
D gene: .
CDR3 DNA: TGTGCCAGCAGCTTAGACCGGAGGTCAGTAGGAAGTACTGAAGCTTTCTTT
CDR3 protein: CASSLDRRSVGSTEAFF

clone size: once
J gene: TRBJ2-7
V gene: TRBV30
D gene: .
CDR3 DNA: TGTGCCTCCAGGGGGGGGAACGGGTACGAGCAGTACTTC
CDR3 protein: CASRGGNGYEQYF

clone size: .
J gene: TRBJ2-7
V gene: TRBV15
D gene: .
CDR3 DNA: TGTGCCACCAGCAGAGATGAGTTAGCGGCCTACGAGCAGTACTTC
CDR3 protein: CATSRDELAAYEQYF

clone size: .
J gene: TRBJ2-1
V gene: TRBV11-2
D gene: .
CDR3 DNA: TGTGCCAGCAGCTTAGGATTGGGAAGGGGCAATGAGCAGTTCTTC
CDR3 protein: CASSLGLGRGNEQFF

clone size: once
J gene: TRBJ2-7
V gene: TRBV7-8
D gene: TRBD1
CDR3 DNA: TGTGCCAGCACTACAGGGGACCTTTACTACGAGCAGTACTTC
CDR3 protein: CASTTGDLYYEQYF

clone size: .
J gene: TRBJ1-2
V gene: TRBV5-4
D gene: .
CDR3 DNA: TGTGCCAGCAGCTACGGACTAAGCGGCTACACCTTC
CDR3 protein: CASSYGLSGYTF

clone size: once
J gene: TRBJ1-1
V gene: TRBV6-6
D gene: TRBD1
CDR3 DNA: TGTGCCAGCAGTTACTCAGAACAGGGGAGGATTGGGGCTTTCTTT
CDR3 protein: CASSYSEQGRIGAFF

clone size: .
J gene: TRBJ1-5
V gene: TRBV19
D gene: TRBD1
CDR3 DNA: TGTGCCAGCCGGACAGGAGGAGGCAATCAGCCCCAGCATTTT
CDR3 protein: CASRTGGGNQPQHF

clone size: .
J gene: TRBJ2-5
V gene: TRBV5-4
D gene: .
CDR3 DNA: TGTGCCAGCAGCTTGGCCGTCTCCCCTCGGGGAGAGACCCAGTACTTC
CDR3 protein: CASSLAVSPRGETQYF

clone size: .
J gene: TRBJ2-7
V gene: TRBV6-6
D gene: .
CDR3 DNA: TGTGCCAGCAGTCAGGGTCAAACCGGGTACGAGCAGTACTTC
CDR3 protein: CASSQGQTGYEQYF

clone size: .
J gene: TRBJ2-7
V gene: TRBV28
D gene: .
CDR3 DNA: TGTGCCAGCACCCAACCCCCACTAGCCTACGAGCAGTACTTC
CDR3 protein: CASTQPPLAYEQYF

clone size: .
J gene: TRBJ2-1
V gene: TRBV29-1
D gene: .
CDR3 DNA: TGCAGCGTTGTCGGCCTAACCTACAATGAGCAGTTCTTC
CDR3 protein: CSVVGLTYNEQFF

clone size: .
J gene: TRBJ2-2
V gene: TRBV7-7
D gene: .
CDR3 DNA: TGTGCCAGCAGCTTAGGGACACGGGCCGGGGAGCTGTTTTTT
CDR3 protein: CASSLGTRAGELFF

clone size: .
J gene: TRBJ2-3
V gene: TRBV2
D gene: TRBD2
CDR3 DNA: TGTGCCAGTACGAAGCGGGAGGGTGCAGATACGCAGTATTTT
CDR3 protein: CASTKREGADTQYF

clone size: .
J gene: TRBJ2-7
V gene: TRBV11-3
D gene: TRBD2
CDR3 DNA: TGTGCCAGCAGAGTTAGCGGGAGGCCGTACGAGCAGTACTTC
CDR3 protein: CASRVSGRPYEQYF

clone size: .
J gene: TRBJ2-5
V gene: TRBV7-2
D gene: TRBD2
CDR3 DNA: TGTGCCAGCAGCGTAAACGGACTAGCGAAGGAGACCCAGTACTTC
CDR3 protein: CASSVNGLAKETQYF

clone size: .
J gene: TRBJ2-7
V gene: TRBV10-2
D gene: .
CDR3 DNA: TGCGCCAGCAGTGCCGGAGGGATCTCCGTCGAGCAGTACTTC
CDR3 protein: CASSAGGISVEQYF

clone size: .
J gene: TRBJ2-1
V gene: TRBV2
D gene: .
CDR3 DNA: TGTGCCAGCAGTGAAGCCCCCTCCCCCCTCTATGAGCAGTTCTTC
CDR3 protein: CASSEAPSPLYEQFF

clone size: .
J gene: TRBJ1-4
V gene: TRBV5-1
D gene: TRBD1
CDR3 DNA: TGCGCCAGCAGCTGGAGCGGGACAGGGGGTGAAAAACTGTTTTTT
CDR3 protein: CASSWSGTGGEKLFF

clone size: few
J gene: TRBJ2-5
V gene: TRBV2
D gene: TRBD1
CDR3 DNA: TGTGCCAGCACGGGACAGGGGGTCGAGACCCAGTACTTC
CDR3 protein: CASTGQGVETQYF

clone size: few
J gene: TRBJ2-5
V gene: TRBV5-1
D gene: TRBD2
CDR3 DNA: TGCGCCAGCAGACCGGGACTAGCGCAAGAGACCCAGTACTTC
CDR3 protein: CASRPGLAQETQYF

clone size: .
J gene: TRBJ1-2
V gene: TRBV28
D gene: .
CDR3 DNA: TGTGCCAGCAGTTTACAGGGTAGTGGCTACACCTTC
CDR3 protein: CASSLQGSGYTF

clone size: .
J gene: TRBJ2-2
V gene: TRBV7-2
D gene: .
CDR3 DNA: TGTGCCAGCAGCTTGAGGACCGGGGAGCTGTTTTTT
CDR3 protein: CASSLRTGELFF

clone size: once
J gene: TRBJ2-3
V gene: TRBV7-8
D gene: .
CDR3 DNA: TGTGCCAGCAGCAGAATGCGGAGGGTAGACACAGATACGCAGTATTTT
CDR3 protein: CASSRMRRVDTDTQYF

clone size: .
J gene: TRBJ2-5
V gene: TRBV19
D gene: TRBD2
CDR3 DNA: TGTGCCAGTAGCCCCGGGACTAGCGGGACCCAGTACTTC
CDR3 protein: CASSPGTSGTQYF

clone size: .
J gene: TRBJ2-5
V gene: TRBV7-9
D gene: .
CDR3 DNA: TGTGCCAGCAGCTTAGAGGCGGCGACCCAGTACTTC
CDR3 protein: CASSLEAATQYF

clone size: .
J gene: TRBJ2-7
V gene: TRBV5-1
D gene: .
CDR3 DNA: TGCGCCAGCAGCTTGGGGCAGGGAGCCTACGAGCAGTACTTC
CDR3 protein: CASSLGQGAYEQYF

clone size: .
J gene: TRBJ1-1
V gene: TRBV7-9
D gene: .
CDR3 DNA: TGTGCCAGCAGCTTAGATCCTCAGGAAGCTTTCTTT
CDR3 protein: CASSLDPQEAFF

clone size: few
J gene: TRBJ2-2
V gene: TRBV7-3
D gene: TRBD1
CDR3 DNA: TGTGCCAGCAGCTCACAGGGGTCCGGGGAGCTGTTTTTT
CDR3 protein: CASSSQGSGELFF

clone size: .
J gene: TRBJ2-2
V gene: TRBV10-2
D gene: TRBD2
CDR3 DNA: TGCGCCAGCACCGGGACTAGCGGGAGGAGTAACACCGGGGAGCTGTTTTTT
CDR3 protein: CASTGTSGRSNTGELFF

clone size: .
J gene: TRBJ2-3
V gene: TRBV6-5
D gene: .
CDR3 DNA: TGTGCCAGCAGGGAGTTGGGGACAGATACGCAGTATTTT
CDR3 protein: CASRELGTDTQYF

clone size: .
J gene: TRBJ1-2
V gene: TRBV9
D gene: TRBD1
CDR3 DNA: TGTGCCAGCAGCCGACAGGGGACGTATGGCTACACCTTC
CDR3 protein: CASSRQGTYGYTF

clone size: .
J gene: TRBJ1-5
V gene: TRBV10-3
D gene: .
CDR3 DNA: TGTGCCATCAGTAGGGATAGCAATCAGCCCCAGCATTTT
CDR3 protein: CAISRDSNQPQHF

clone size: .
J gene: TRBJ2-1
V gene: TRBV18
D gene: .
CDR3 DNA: TGTGCCAGCTCACCACCGGTTGTAGCGCGGAGGAGTGATAATGAGCAGTTCTTC
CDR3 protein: CASSPPVVARRSDNEQFF

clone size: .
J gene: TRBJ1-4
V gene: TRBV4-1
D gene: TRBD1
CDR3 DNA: TGCGCCAGCAGCCGACAGGGACAGGCGAGCGGAAAACTGTTTTTT
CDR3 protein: CASSRQGQASGKLFF

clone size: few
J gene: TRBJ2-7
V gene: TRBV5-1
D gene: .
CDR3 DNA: TGCGCCAGCAGCTTGGGGGCTCAGCCCTCCTACGAGCAGTACTTC
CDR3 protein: CASSLGAQPSYEQYF

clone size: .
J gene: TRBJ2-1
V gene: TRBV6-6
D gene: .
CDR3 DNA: TGTGCCAGCAGTTACAAGCCTAGCTCCTACAATGAGCAGTTCTTC
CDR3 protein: CASSYKPSSYNEQFF

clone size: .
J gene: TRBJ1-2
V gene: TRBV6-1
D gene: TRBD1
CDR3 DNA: TGTGCCAGCGTCCGACAGGGCCAAAACTATGGCTACACCTTC
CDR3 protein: CASVRQGQNYGYTF

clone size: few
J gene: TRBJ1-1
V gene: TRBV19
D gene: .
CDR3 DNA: TGTGCCAGTAGTGTCCGGGGGCGGACCCCCGAAGCTTTCTTT
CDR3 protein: CASSVRGRTPEAFF

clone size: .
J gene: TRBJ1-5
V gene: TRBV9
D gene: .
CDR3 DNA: TGTGCCAGCAGCGCTACAGGGCACAGCAATCAGCCCCAGCATTTT
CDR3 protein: CASSATGHSNQPQHF

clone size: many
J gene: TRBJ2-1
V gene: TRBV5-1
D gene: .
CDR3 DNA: TGCGCCAGTGAGTCCGGGGGATCCTACAATGAGCAGTTCTTC
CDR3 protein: CASESGGSYNEQFF

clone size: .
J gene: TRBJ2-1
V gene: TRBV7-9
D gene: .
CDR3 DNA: TGTGCCAGCAGCCCAAACTACAATGAGCAGTTCTTC
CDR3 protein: CASSPNYNEQFF

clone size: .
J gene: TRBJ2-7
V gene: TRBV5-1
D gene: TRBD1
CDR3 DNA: TGCGCCAGCAGCCCTGGGACAGGGTCCCTCGAGCAGTACTTC
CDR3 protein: CASSPGTGSLEQYF

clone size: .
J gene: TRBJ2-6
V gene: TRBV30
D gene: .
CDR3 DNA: TGTGCCTGGAGTCTGAACTTTGGGGCCAACGTCCTGACTTTC
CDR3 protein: CAWSLNFGANVLTF

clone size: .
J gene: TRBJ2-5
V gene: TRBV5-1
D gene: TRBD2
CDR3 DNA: TGCGCCAGCAGCTCTAGCGGGAGGCAACAAGAGACCCAGTACTTC
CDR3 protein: CASSSSGRQQETQYF